This T cell receptor (beta chain) stems from a study of post-analysis software for immune sequencing data. Prepared TCR beta cDNA libraries contained unique molecular identifiers. It was from roughly 1 to 10 million T cells that roughly 0.5 million cDNA molecules came. TCRdb reanalysed the PCR reads using MiXCR and keeps one entry per CDR3 protein. The sample contains over 150,000 distinct CDR3 sequences, roughly 34% of which appear only once. This CDR3 is built from 15 residues. The V segment lost 4 bases and the J segment 9 bases; nucleotides outside the gene matches: 8. Overall study results and limits: Analysis by F measure revealed that same-batch samples clustered strongly together. Higher frequency in patients than in controls was seen for about 5 TRBV segments, with TRBV5-6, TRBV5-1 and TRBV20-1 among them.

This clonotype was picked up a small number of times. Its matching antigen is unknown. This TCR was sampled from a girl aged 5-17 years with multiple sclerosis. The chain links TRBV12-3 or TRBV12-4 to TRBJ2-1; 11 bases align to TRBD2. Sequenced here: blood, sampled after autologous hematopoietic stem cell transplantation. CDR3 nucleotide sequence: TGTGCCAGCAGTTCCTTTAGCGGGAGGGGGGGTGAGCAGTTCTTC. It translates to CASSSFSGRGGEQFF.